The 10 T cell receptor beta chains reported below all come from one sample, sequenced in a study of shared clonotypes between healthy human individuals. The table came from immunoSEQ multiplex PCR; TCRdb's copy has only in-frame clones and leaves some out. The table lists about 2 million clones, over 85% of them singletons. CD45RO-negative CD8 cells positively selected for CCR7 made up the naive population, which excluded terminally differentiated effector memory CD45RA+ cells. The sample taken for sequencing was naive CD8+ T cells sorted from blood. These receptors were taken from a man younger than 30 in good health.

The chain uses TRBV19 and TRBJ2-1; D uncertain. CDR1 is LNHDA, CDR2 SQIVND, per germline (reference sequence). Trimming left V 2 bases short and J 8 bases short, with 10 bases between. This CDR3 has 13 residues. CDR3 amino acids: CASSIIGEDEQFF. Here the CDR3 DNA reads TGTGCCAGTAGTATAATCGGTGAGGATGAGCAGTTCTTC.

V and J are TRBV27 and TRBJ2-1, with 9 nucleotides matching TRBD2. CDR3 length: 15 residues. CDR1 MNHEY and CDR2 SMNVEV come from the germline V gene (reference sequence). The V gene end was trimmed by 3 bases and the J gene end by 4 bases; junction bases not matched to a gene: 4. As DNA, the CDR3 is TGTGCCAGCAGTTTCCTGCGGGGGGGATACAATGAGCAGTTCTTC. Protein sequence: CASSFLRGGYNEQFF.

This clone was picked up one time. Other DNA variants within this sample encode the same CDR3. The chain employs TRBV6-5 and TRBJ2-2; no clear D. The V and J ends lost 0 bases and 6 bases respectively, with 5 bases between them. Germline CDR1 is MNHEY and CDR2 is SVGAGI. The CDR3 has 13 amino acids. CDR3 bases: TGTGCCAGCAGTTACTCATCTTCCGGGGAGCTGTTTTTT. It codes for CASSYSSSGELFF.

As regards this clone: In the same sample, other DNA sequences code for this CDR3. The genes are TRBV4-3 and TRBJ2-7; D gene uncertain. Per the germline V gene, CDR1 is LGHNA and CDR2 is YSLEER. V lost 0 bases to trimming and J lost 3 bases, with 9 bases between them. The length of the CDR3 is 14 residues. CDR3 protein: CASSQDGLGYEQYF. In nucleotides, the CDR3 is TGCGCCAGCAGCCAAGATGGCTTGGGCTACGAGCAGTACTTC.

The chain uses TRBV28 and TRBJ2-1, with D unclear. V was cut by 6 bases and J by 3 bases, with 6 bases left in between. CDR1 is MDHEN, CDR2 SYDVKM, per germline. This CDR3 region has 12 residues. This chain's CDR3 is CASRQDYNEQFF. In nucleotides, the CDR3 is TGTGCCAGCAGGCAGGACTACAATGAGCAGTTCTTC. Full variable domain (remainder filled in from reference TRBV28 and TRBJ2-1): DVKVTQSSRYLVKRTGEKVFLECVQDMDHENMFWYRQDPGLGLRLIYFSYDVKMKEKGDIPEGYSVSREKKERFSLILESASTNQTSMYLCASRQDYNEQFFGPGTRLTVL.

The chain combines TRBV7-2 with TRBJ1-2; D might be TRBD1 (6 bases). Germline V gives CDR1 SGHTA, CDR2 FQGNSA. The CDR3 is 13 amino acids. Deletions cut 8 bases from V and 5 bases from J, with 15 bases between. The chain's CDR3 is CASPRGDGYGYTF. The CDR3 DNA reads TGTGCCAGCCCCAGGGGCGATGGGTATGGCTACACCTTC. Based on the CDR3 plus reference TRBV7-2 and TRBJ1-2, the full variable domain is GAGVSQSPSNKVTEKGKDVELRCDPISGHTALYWYRQSLGQGLEFLIYFQGNSAPDKSGLPSDRFSAERTGGSVSTLTIQRTQQEDSAVYLCASPRGDGYGYTFGSGTRLTVV.

The CDR3 bases are TGCGCCAGCCCCTCTGAGTCTCGGGGGGGCAAAAACATTCAGTACTTC. It encodes CASPSESRGGKNIQYF. The V call is TRBV5-1, the J call TRBJ2-4; 8 bases line up with TRBD2. Looked up from germline, CDR1 is SGHRS and CDR2 is YFSETQ. This CDR3 spans 16 amino acids. Trimming took 7 bases from V and 3 from J; bases not matched to a gene: 12.

The rearrangement uses TRBV30 and TRBJ2-1; D tentatively fits TRBD1 or TRBD2 (5 bases each). Germline V CDR1 and CDR2: GTSNPN, SVGIG (reference sequence). Trimming removed 1 base from V and 5 bases from J, with 21 bases in between. The CDR3 runs 17 residues. CDR3 nucleotides: TGTGCCTGGAGTGAGTCTCCGGGGCCCGAGTTTGACAATGAGCAGTTCTTC. Translating it yields CAWSESPGPEFDNEQFF. Full variable domain (outside the CDR3, taken from reference TRBV30 and TRBJ2-1): SQTIHQWPATLVQPVGSPLSLECTVEGTSNPNLYWYRQAAGRGLQLLFYSVGIGQISSEVPQNLSASRPQDRQFILSSKKLLLSDSGFYLCAWSESPGPEFDNEQFFGPGTRLTVL.

This sequence joins TRBV7-9 and TRBJ2-7; TRBD1 matches 7 bases. Germline values: CDR1 SEHNR, CDR2 FQNEAQ (reference sequence). The ends lost 3 bases at V and 6 bases at J; junction bases unmatched: 5. This CDR3 comprises 13 residues. As DNA, the CDR3 is TGTGCCAGCAGCTTCGAGTGGACAGGCGAGCAGTACTTC. Protein sequence: CASSFEWTGEQYF.

V and J are TRBV28 and TRBJ2-5; 10 bases agree with TRBD2. Germline V gene lookup returns CDR1 MDHEN and CDR2 SYDVKM. The CDR3 runs to 14 residues. V dropped 3 bases and J dropped 5; count of bases not matched to a gene: 3. The CDR3 protein is CASSFSGGLETQYF. The CDR3 DNA reads as TGTGCCAGCAGTTTTAGCGGGGGGTTGGAGACCCAGTACTTC.